Following are 10 T cell receptor beta chains from one sample sequenced in a study of blood T cell repertoires in COVID-19. Measured with immunoSEQ multiplex PCR; TCRdb has only the in-frame clones, and not every one. Of 350,000 or so clones in the sample, approximately 92% were seen once. Specimen: PBMCs or T cells enriched from blood (not recorded which). These receptors all come from a woman aged 30 to 39 who had recovered from COVID-19.

The chain couples TRBV27 to TRBJ1-1, with D perhaps matching TRBD1 (6 bases). The V end was cut by 6 bases, the J end by 1 base, with 9 bases between. The germline V gene has CDR1 MNHEY and CDR2 SMNVEV (reference sequence). The CDR3 has 13 amino acids. CDR3 in amino acids: CASRGAENTEAFF. Here the CDR3 DNA reads TGTGCCAGCAGGGGGGCGGAGAACACTGAAGCTTTCTTT.

The chain couples TRBV19 to TRBJ1-2; D is possibly TRBD1 (6 bases). Deletions cut 4 bases from V and 5 bases from J, with 11 bases between. CDR3 length: 13 amino acids. The germline V gene has CDR1 LNHDA and CDR2 SQIVND (reference sequence). CDR3 residues: CASSSTGRYGYTF. The CDR3 DNA reads as TGTGCCAGTAGTAGTACAGGGAGATATGGCTACACCTTC.

The V gene is TRBV7-6, the J gene TRBJ1-1; TRBD1 is a possible D gene (5 bases). This CDR3 region has 15 residues. The V end was cut by 1 base, the J end by 5 bases, with 14 bases between. From germline, CDR1 is SGHVS and CDR2 FNYEAQ. The CDR3 DNA reads TGTGCCAGCAGCTTAGATCCGGGGCGGGGGACTGAAGCTTTCTTT. Translating it yields CASSLDPGRGTEAFF. Full variable domain (missing parts from reference TRBV7-6 and TRBJ1-1): GAGVSQSPRYKVTKRGQDVALRCDPISGHVSLYWYRQALGQGPEFLTYFNYEAQQDKSGLPNDRFSAERPEGSISTLTIQRTEQRDSAMYRCASSLDPGRGTEAFFGQGTRLTVV.

The CDR3 DNA reads as TGCGCCAGCAGCTTGGCCGCAGTCTCCGGCTACACCTTC. It translates to CASSLAAVSGYTF. The chain uses TRBV5-1 and TRBJ1-2; D ambiguous. The germline V gene has CDR1 SGHRS and CDR2 YFSETQ. V lost 0 bases and J lost 8, with 11 bases in between. The length of the CDR3 is 13 residues. The variable domain in full, completed from reference TRBV5-1 and TRBJ1-2, reads KAGVTQTPRYLIKTRGQQVTLSCSPISGHRSVSWYQQTPGQGLQFLFEYFSETQRNKGNFPGRFSGRQFSNSRSEMNVSTLELGDSALYLCASSLAAVSGYTFGSGTRLTVV.

The V gene is TRBV7-2, the J gene TRBJ2-3, with D possibly matching TRBD1 (5 bases). The germline V gene encodes CDR1 SGHTA and CDR2 FQGNSA. CDR3 length: 13 residues. Trimming stripped 5 bases from V and 6 bases from J, with 12 bases between. DNA of the CDR3: TGTGCCAGCAGCGGTCAGGCAGGGGATACGCAGTATTTT. Encoded protein: CASSGQAGDTQYF.

The sample holds one count of this clone. The CDR3: CATSRERVRTDTQYF. As DNA, the CDR3 is TGTGCCACCAGCAGAGAAAGAGTACGGACAGATACGCAGTATTTT. This sequence joins TRBV15 and TRBJ2-3, with D hard to call. CDR3 length: 15 amino acids. The V gene's germline CDR1 is LNHNV and CDR2 YYDKDF (reference sequence). Trimming removed 0 bases at V and 3 bases at J, with 10 bases between.

The V gene is TRBV5-1, the J gene TRBJ2-1; 7 bases fit TRBD2. The CDR3 has 16 residues. Germline V CDR1 and CDR2: SGHRS, YFSETQ. Trimming removed 0 bases from V and 5 bases from J; junction bases left unmatched: 8. The CDR3 DNA reads as TGCGCCAGCAGCTTGGTCATCGGGGGGAATAACAATGAGCAGTTCTTC. Translation: CASSLVIGGNNNEQFF.

The chain couples TRBV18 to TRBJ2-7; 10 bases are a match to TRBD1. This CDR3 spans 15 amino acids. The J segment lost 6 bases and the V segment lost 6 bases, leaving 11 bases of the junction unmatched. Looked up from germline, CDR1 is KGHSH and CDR2 is LQKENI. The CDR3: CASSISRDRGGEQYF. CDR3 nucleotide sequence: TGTGCCAGCTCGATCTCCCGGGACAGGGGTGGCGAGCAGTACTTC. Full variable domain (outside the CDR3, taken from reference TRBV18 and TRBJ2-7): NAGVMQNPRHLVRRRGQEARLRCSPMKGHSHVYWYRQLPEEGLKFMVYLQKENIIDESGMPKERFSAEFPKEGPSILRIQQVVRGDSAAYFCASSISRDRGGEQYFGPGTRLTVT.

The chain combines TRBV5-4 with TRBJ2-3, with TRBD2 matching over 14 bases. This CDR3 spans 17 amino acids. V shed 4 bases and J 6 bases; nucleotides not matched to a gene: 10. The V gene's germline CDR1 is SGHNT and CDR2 YYREEE (reference sequence). The CDR3 loop is CASSPRLAGGTLDTQYF. The CDR3 DNA reads as TGTGCCAGCAGCCCCCGACTAGCGGGAGGGACGCTGGATACGCAGTATTTT.

This sequence joins TRBV28 and TRBJ2-5; 7 bases are a match to TRBD2. In germline, CDR1 is MDHEN, CDR2 SYDVKM. This CDR3 has 16 amino acids. V lost 2 bases, J lost 2 bases, and 8 bases stayed unmatched. The CDR3 is CASSLASGYPQETQYF. DNA for the CDR3: TGTGCCAGCAGTTTAGCTAGCGGATACCCACAAGAGACCCAGTACTTC. Complete variable domain (other parts from reference TRBV28 and TRBJ2-5): DVKVTQSSRYLVKRTGEKVFLECVQDMDHENMFWYRQDPGLGLRLIYFSYDVKMKEKGDIPEGYSVSREKKERFSLILESASTNQTSMYLCASSLASGYPQETQYFGPGTRLLVL.